Shown below are 19 T cell receptor beta chains from a single sample sequenced in a study of blood T cell repertoires in COVID-19. The method was immunoSEQ multiplex PCR; TCRdb's version includes in-frame clones alone and lacks a portion of them. Of around 250,000 clones listed, 80% to 85% are singletons. Material for sequencing was peripheral blood. These receptors all stem from a man between 45 and 60 years old with active or convalescent COVID-19.

This clone came up once. V gene TRBV6-5 combines with J gene TRBJ2-1, with no clear D. The CDR3 extends over 14 amino acids. The germline V gene has CDR1 MNHEY and CDR2 SVGAGI. V lost 0 bases and J 7 bases, leaving 10 bases between the germline ends. The CDR3 nucleotides are TGTGCCAGCAGTTACTCGAACCCGCGAAATGAGCAGTTCTTC. Translating gives CASSYSNPRNEQFF.

V and J are TRBV9 and TRBJ1-2; no firm D call. This CDR3 comprises 15 residues. Trimming pared 0 bases from V and 0 bases from J, leaving 9 bases between. The germline V gene encodes CDR1 SGDLS and CDR2 YYNGEE. The DNA of the CDR3 is TGTGCCAGCAGCGTAGGAGGGTTAGCTAACTATGGCTACACCTTC. Translating gives CASSVGGLANYGYTF.

The chain is built from TRBV6-5 and TRBJ1-6; D is undetermined. The CDR3 spans 14 residues. Trimming left V 6 bases short and J 7 bases short, with 13 bases between. Germline V gives CDR1 MNHEY, CDR2 SVGAGI. CDR3 loop: CASRAQRYNSPLHF. The DNA for the CDR3 is TGTGCCAGCAGGGCACAGAGATACAATTCACCCCTCCACTTT.

V is TRBV30 and J is TRBJ1-6; 9 nucleotides agree with TRBD1. CDR3 size: 12 residues. From germline, CDR1 is GTSNPN and CDR2 SVGIG (reference sequence). The V segment lost 4 bases and the J segment 12 bases; nucleotides outside the gene matches: 4. The CDR3 loop is CAWTRQGEPLHF. In DNA, the CDR3 is TGTGCCTGGACCCGACAGGGGGAACCCCTCCACTTT.

By share, this clone counts as large. The rearrangement uses TRBV3-1 (or the pseudogene TRBV3-2) and TRBJ1-2; D unresolved. The germline gives CDR1 LGHDT, CDR2 YNNKEL (reference sequence). V dropped 0 bases and J dropped 0 bases, with 5 bases sitting between them. The CDR3 runs 14 residues. CDR3 residues: CASSQEPANYGYTF. Here the CDR3 DNA reads TGTGCCAGCAGCCAAGAGCCAGCTAACTATGGCTACACCTTC.

The genes are TRBV2 and TRBJ2-7; the D gene is possibly TRBD1 (5 bases). V was cut by 6 bases and J by 0 bases, with 6 bases left in between. Germline assignment: CDR1 SNHLY and CDR2 FYNNEI. The CDR3 loop spans 12 amino acids. The CDR3 nucleotides read TGTGCCAGCAGACAGGACTCCTACGAGCAGTACTTC. Translating it yields CASRQDSYEQYF.

The V call is TRBV18, the J call TRBJ2-4; tentative D call: TRBD2 (7 bases). V lost 2 bases, J lost 0 bases, and 11 bases lay in between. Germline CDR1 reads KGHSH; CDR2 reads LQKENI. The CDR3 has 16 amino acids. The CDR3 region has the DNA TGTGCCAGCTCACCATCGCGGGGGCTAGCCAAAAACATTCAGTACTTC. It specifies CASSPSRGLAKNIQYF.

This chain uses TRBV29-1 with TRBJ2-1, with 10 positions matching TRBD1. CDR3 length: 15 residues. Germline V gives CDR1 SQVTM, CDR2 ANQGSEA. The junction had 4 bases not matched to a gene; V was cut back by 3 bases and J by 2 bases. The CDR3 bases are TGCAGCGTTGAGCCGGGACAGGGGACCTACAATGAGCAGTTCTTC. This sequence encodes CSVEPGQGTYNEQFF.

V usage is TRBV7-9 and J usage is TRBJ2-2; the D is unclear. Germline CDR1 reads SEHNR; CDR2 reads FQNEAQ (reference sequence). The V gene lost 5 bases and the J gene lost 6 bases, with 4 bases spanning the gap. The CDR3 length is 11 residues. CDR3 sequence: CASSRAGELFF. CDR3 DNA: TGTGCCAGCAGCAGAGCCGGGGAGCTGTTTTTT. The whole variable domain, filled in from reference TRBV7-9 and TRBJ2-2, reads DTGVSQNPRHKITKRGQNVTFRCDPISEHNRLYWYRQTLGQGPEFLTYFQNEAQLEKSRLLSDRFSAERPKGSFSTLEIQRTEQGDSAMYLCASSRAGELFFGEGSRLTVL.

This chain connects TRBV5-5 to TRBJ1-2; TRBD1 is a possible D gene (5 bases). Germline CDR1 reads SGHKS; CDR2 reads YYEKEE (reference sequence). The CDR3 contains 15 residues. The V end was cut by 0 bases, the J end by 5 bases, with 14 bases between. CDR3 in DNA: TGTGCCAGCAGCTTGGCCGTGACAGCTAGATATGGCTACACCTTC. This encodes CASSLAVTARYGYTF. Complete variable domain (other parts from reference TRBV5-5 and TRBJ1-2): DAGVTQSPTHLIKTRGQQVTLRCSPISGHKSVSWYQQVLGQGPQFIFQYYEKEERGRGNFPDRFSARQFPNYSSELNVNALLLGDSALYLCASSLAVTARYGYTFGSGTRLTVV.

This chain links TRBV2 with TRBJ2-3; tentatively, D is TRBD1 (6 bases). Germline V lookup: CDR1 SNHLY, CDR2 FYNNEI. The CDR3 sequence is 14 residues long. Trimming removed 1 base at V and 5 bases at J, with 10 bases between. In nucleotides, the CDR3 is TGTGCCAGCAGTGAAGACAGGGATTTAGATACGCAGTATTTT. Residues: CASSEDRDLDTQYF.

This clone was counted a single time. The genes are TRBV11-2 and TRBJ1-4, with 7 bases identical to TRBD1. This CDR3 is built from 14 residues. V shed 5 bases, J shed 7 bases, and the junction held 7 bases outside the gene matches. Germline V CDR1 and CDR2: SGHAT, FQNNGV. CDR3 loop: CASSDRTGGEKLFF. CDR3 in DNA: TGTGCCAGCAGCGACCGGACAGGAGGTGAAAAACTGTTTTTT. Combining the CDR3 with reference TRBV11-2 and TRBJ1-4 gives the whole variable domain EAGVAQSPRYKIIEKRQSVAFWCNPISGHATLYWYQQILGQGPKLLIQFQNNGVVDDSQLPKDRFSAERLKGVDSTLKIQPAKLEDSAVYLCASSDRTGGEKLFFGSGTQLSVL.

V is TRBV9 and J is TRBJ2-1; 11 bases are shared with TRBD2. The CDR3 is 15 amino acids. J was trimmed by 5 bases and V by 2 bases; bases with no gene match: 3. CDR1 is SGDLS, CDR2 YYNGEE, per germline. CDR3 sequence reads: CASSVSGGVDNEQFF. In DNA form, the CDR3 reads TGTGCCAGCAGCGTTAGCGGGGGGGTGGACAATGAGCAGTTCTTC.

The chain recombines TRBV11-1 with TRBJ2-3; D remains ambiguous. Germline-derived CDR1 and CDR2 are SGHAT and FQDESV (reference sequence). This CDR3 is 14 amino acids long. V was cut by 5 bases and J by 6 bases, with 15 bases left in between. CDR3 residues: CASSLRARWDTQYF. Here the CDR3 DNA reads TGTGCCAGCAGCCTAAGAGCCCGATGGGATACGCAGTATTTT. Using reference TRBV11-1 and TRBJ2-3 for the parts outside the CDR3, the full variable domain is EAEVAQSPRYKITEKSQAVAFWCDPISGHATLYWYRQILGQGPELLVQFQDESVVDDSQLPKDRFSAERLKGVDSTLKIQPAELGDSAMYLCASSLRARWDTQYFGPGTRLTVL.

A remark on this clone: Other DNA sequences in this sample translate to the same CDR3. This rearrangement joins TRBV2 to TRBJ2-1; 14 bases fit TRBD2. After removal of 6 bases from V and 15 bases from J, the junction contained 7 bases not matched to a gene. The CDR3 contains 13 residues. Germline V lookup: CDR1 SNHLY, CDR2 FYNNEI. CDR3 coding DNA: TGTGCCAGCAGCCAGGGACTAGCGGGGGACACGTTCTTC. Amino acids: CASSQGLAGDTFF.

On this clone: In the same sample, other DNA sequences code for this CDR3. This chain connects TRBV9 to TRBJ2-1, with 8 bases matching TRBD1. Losses at the gene ends were 0 bases for V and 10 bases for J; bases not matched to a gene: 3. Germline V lookup: CDR1 SGDLS, CDR2 YYNGEE. There are 13 residues in the CDR3. CDR3 DNA: TGTGCCAGCAGCGTAGGAGACAGGGGCGAGCAGTTCTTC. Translation gives CASSVGDRGEQFF.

V is TRBV10-3 and J is TRBJ1-1; possibly TRBD1 for D (5 bases). Trimming shortened V by 1 base and J by 5 bases, and 14 bases separated the two germline ends. The CDR3 extends over 15 amino acids. The germline CDR1 and CDR2 sequences are ENHRY and SYGVKD. In nucleotides, the CDR3 is TGTGCCATCAGTGAGTTGTGGGGGGAAGGTACTGAAGCTTTCTTT. This gives the protein CAISELWGEGTEAFF.

The V and J genes are TRBV6-1 and TRBJ1-5; unclear D gene. CDR3 size: 13 residues. Germline-derived CDR1 and CDR2 are MNHNS and SASEGT. V lost 0 bases and J lost 11, with 11 bases in between. In nucleotides, the CDR3 is TGTGCCAGCAGTGAAGCTGACAACACGGCCCAGCATTTT. As protein: CASSEADNTAQHF.

V and J are TRBV30 and TRBJ2-7, with 9 bases aligning to TRBD2. V lost 2 bases and J lost 3; bases outside the gene matches: 8. CDR1 GTSNPN and CDR2 SVGIG come from the germline V gene (reference sequence). The CDR3 contains 15 residues. In DNA, the CDR3 is TGTGCCTGGAGTCCGCTAGCGGGGATAGTCTACGAGCAGTACTTC. This translates into CAWSPLAGIVYEQYF.